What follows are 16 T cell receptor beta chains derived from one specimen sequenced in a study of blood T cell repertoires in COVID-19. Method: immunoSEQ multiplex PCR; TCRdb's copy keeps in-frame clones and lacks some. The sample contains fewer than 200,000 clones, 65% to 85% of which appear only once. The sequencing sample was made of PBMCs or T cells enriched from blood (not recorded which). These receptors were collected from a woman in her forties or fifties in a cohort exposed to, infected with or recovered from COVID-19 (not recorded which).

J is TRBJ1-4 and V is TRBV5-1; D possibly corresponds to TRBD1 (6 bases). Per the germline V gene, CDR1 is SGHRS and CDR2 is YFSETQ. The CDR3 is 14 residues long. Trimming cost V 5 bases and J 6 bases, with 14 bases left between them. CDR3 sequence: CASSSDRLDEKLFF. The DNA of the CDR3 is TGCGCCAGCAGTTCTGACAGGTTGGATGAAAAACTGTTTTTT.

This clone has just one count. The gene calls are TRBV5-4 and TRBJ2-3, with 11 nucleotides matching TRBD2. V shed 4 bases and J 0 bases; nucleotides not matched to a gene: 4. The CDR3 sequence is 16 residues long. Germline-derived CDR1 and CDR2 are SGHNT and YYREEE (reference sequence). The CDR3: CASSPLAGGSTDTQYF. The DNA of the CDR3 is TGTGCCAGCAGCCCCTTAGCGGGGGGGAGCACAGATACGCAGTATTTT.

The CDR3: CASSQIWQGAYNSPLHF. Written as DNA, the CDR3 is TGTGCCAGCAGCCAAATCTGGCAGGGGGCCTATAATTCACCCCTCCACTTT. V is TRBV6-2 or TRBV6-3 and J is TRBJ1-6; 7 bases are shared with TRBD1. Germline CDR1 is MNHEY and CDR2 is SVGEGT. Trimming removed 6 bases from V and 2 bases from J; junction bases left unmatched: 10. CDR3 size: 17 residues.

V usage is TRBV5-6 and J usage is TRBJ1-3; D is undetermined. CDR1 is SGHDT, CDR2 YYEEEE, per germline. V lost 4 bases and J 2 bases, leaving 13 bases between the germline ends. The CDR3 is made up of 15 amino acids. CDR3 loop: CASSPKSLTGNTIYF. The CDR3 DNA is TGTGCCAGCAGCCCGAAGAGTCTCACTGGAAACACCATATATTTT.

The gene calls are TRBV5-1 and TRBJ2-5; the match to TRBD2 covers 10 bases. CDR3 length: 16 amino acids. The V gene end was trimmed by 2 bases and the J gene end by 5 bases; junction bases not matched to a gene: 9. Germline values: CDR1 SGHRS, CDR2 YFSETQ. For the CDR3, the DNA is TGCGCCAGCAGCTTCTTGAGCGGGGGGGCTTGGGAGACCCAGTACTTC. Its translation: CASSFLSGGAWETQYF.

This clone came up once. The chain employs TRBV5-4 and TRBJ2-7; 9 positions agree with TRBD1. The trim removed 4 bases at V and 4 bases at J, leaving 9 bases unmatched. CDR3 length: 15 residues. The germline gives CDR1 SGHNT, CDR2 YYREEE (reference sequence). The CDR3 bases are TGTGCCAGCAGCCCCCGCAAGACAGGGGGGTACGAGCAGTACTTC. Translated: CASSPRKTGGYEQYF.

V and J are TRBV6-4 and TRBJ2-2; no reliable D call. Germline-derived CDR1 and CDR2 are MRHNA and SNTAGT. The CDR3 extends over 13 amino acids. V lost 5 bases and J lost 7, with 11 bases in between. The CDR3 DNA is TGTGCCAGCAGTTCTCTTCCGGGCGGGGAGCTGTTTTTT. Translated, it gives CASSSLPGGELFF.

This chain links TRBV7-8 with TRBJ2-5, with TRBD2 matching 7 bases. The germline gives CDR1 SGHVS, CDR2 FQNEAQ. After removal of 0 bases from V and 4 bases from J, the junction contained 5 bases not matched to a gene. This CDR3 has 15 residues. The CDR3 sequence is CASSLATSQGETQYF. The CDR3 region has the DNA TGTGCCAGCAGCTTAGCGACTAGCCAAGGAGAGACCCAGTACTTC.

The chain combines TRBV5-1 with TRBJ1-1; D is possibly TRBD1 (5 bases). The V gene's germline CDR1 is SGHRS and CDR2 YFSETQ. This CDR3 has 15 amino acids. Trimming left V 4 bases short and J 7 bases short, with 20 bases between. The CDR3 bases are TGCGCCAGCAGCCTCTTGCAGGACCCAACAGGTGAAGCTTTCTTT. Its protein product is CASSLLQDPTGEAFF.

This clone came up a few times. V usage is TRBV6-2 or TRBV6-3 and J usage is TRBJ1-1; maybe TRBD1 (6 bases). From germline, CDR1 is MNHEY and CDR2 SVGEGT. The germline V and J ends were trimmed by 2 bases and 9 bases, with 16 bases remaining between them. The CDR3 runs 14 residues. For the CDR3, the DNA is TGTGCCAGCAGTTACCCAATGGACAGCGGCCAAGCTTTCTTT. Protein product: CASSYPMDSGQAFF.

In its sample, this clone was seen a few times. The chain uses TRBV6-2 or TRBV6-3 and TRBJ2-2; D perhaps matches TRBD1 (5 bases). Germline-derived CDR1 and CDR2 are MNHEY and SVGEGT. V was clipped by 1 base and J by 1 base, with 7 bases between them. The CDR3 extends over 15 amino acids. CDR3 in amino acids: CASSYLTVNTGELFF. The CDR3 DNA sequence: TGTGCCAGCAGTTACTTGACAGTGAACACCGGGGAGCTGTTTTTT.

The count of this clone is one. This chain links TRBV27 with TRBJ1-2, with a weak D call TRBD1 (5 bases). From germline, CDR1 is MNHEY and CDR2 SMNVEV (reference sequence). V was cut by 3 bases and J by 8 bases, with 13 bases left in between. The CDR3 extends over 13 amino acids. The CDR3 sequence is CASSFRGGEGYTF. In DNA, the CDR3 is TGTGCCAGCAGTTTTAGGGGCGGGGAAGGCTACACCTTC.

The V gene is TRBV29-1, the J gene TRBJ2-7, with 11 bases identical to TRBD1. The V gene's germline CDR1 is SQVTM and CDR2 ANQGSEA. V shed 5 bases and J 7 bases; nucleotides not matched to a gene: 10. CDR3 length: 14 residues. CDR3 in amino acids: CSVNRDRGTGEQYF. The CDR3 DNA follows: TGCAGCGTTAACCGGGACAGGGGGACGGGGGAGCAGTACTTC.

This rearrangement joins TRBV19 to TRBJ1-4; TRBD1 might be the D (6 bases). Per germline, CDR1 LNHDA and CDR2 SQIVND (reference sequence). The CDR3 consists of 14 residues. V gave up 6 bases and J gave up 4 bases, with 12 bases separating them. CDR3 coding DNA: TGTGCCAGTAGCCGTGGGACAAGTAATGAAAAACTGTTTTTT. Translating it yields CASSRGTSNEKLFF.

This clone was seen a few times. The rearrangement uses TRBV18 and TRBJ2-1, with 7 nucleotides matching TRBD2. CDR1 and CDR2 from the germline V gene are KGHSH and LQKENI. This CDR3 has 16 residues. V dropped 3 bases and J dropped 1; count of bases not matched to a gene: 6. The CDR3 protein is CASSPLRGESYNEQFF. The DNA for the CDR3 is TGTGCCAGCTCACCCCTCCGGGGGGAGTCCTACAATGAGCAGTTCTTC.

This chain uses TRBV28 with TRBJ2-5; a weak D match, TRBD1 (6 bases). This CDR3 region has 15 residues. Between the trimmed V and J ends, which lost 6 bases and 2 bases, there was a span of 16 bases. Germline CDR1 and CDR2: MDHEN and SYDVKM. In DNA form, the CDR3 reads TGTGCCAGCAGCACAATCACAGGGACGCAAGAGACCCAGTACTTC. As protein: CASSTITGTQETQYF.